This T cell receptor beta chain stems from a study of blood T cell repertoires in COVID-19. Overall study context: The United States, Italy and Spain were the sources of the acute and convalescent COVID-19 samples. T cells, B-cell-depleted T cells, or PBMCs supplied cDNA or gDNA.

Methods used by the authors: By means of reference gene primer amplification, nucleated cell counts were estimated. Data came from immunoSEQ multiplex PCR; TCRdb stores just in-frame clones and leaves some out. Clonal size and the V and J genes are those of that table, whereas D and trimming came from the DNA. This table holds 80,000 to 130,000 clones, 88% found once. This CDR3 has 16 residues. The V segment lost 3 bases and the J segment 7 bases; nucleotides outside the gene matches: 11. Germline V gene lookup returns CDR1 SGHTS and CDR2 YDEGEE. The sequence was obtained from a woman aged 60-70 years with acute or convalescent COVID-19. J is TRBJ1-5 and V is TRBV5-8; 9 bases align to TRBD1. Sequencing used peripheral blood. CDR3 amino acids: CASSSNDRGVEQPQHF. In nucleotides, the CDR3 is TGTGCCAGCAGCTCTAACGACAGGGGGGTGGAGCAGCCCCAGCATTTT.